The next 2 T cell receptor beta chains were all read from a single sample in a study of blood T cells in healthy people across ages. The second PCR ran about 6 to 12 cycles with a sample-barcoded 5' primer and J-beta primers. TCRdb ran MiXCR on the 5' RACE reads and lists one entry per CDR3 protein. Counted here are over 950,000 distinct CDR3 sequences, 35% to 45% occurring once; the ten biggest clones make up under 15%. The source material was blood. The source of these receptors is a man between 18 and 29 years old in good health.

This clonotype appeared a few times. The chain couples TRBV7-9 to TRBJ2-1; D ambiguous. CDR3 length: 11 amino acids. Germline V gene data show CDR1 as SEHNR and CDR2 as FQNEAQ (reference sequence). The V and J ends lost 11 bases and 4 bases respectively, with 9 bases between them. CDR3 protein: CAGHNYNEQFF. DNA for the CDR3: TGTGCCGGTCACAATTACAATGAGCAGTTCTTC.

The CDR3 DNA is TGCAGTGCCACGGACGGGGATAACTATGGCTACACCTTC. This encodes CSATDGDNYGYTF. J is TRBJ1-2 and V is TRBV20-1; D is unclear. Germline loops: CDR1 DFQATT, CDR2 SNEGSKA (reference sequence). V gave up 6 bases and J gave up 1 base, with 12 bases separating them. This CDR3 comprises 13 residues.